This T cell receptor beta chain was captured in a study of T cells in Graves' hyperthyroidism and ophthalmopathy. For ophthalmopathy patients, the Clinical Activity Score was at least 3 and the NOSPECS grade at least 4; duration was under 3 months. TCR beta CDR3 regions were amplified from RNA transcripts. The HTBI primer set served for first-round RT-PCR of the TCR CDR3. TCRdb re-called the multiplex PCR reads through MiXCR, storing one row per CDR3 protein. The sample consists of more than 500,000 distinct CDR3 sequences, 15% to 20% of them appearing once. Trimming removed 7 bases from V and 0 bases from J; junction bases left unmatched: 6. Per germline, CDR1 MNHEY and CDR2 SVGEGT. The CDR3 runs to 15 residues.

This clonotype was sampled from a woman aged 25 to 39 with Graves' ophthalmopathy. Sequencing used blood. The rearrangement uses TRBV6-2 or TRBV6-3 and TRBJ2-3; 8 nucleotides match TRBD2. CDR3 nucleotides: TGTGCCAGCACGGGAGGGCGATTGAGCACAGATACGCAGTATTTT. This sequence encodes CASTGGRLSTDTQYF.